This T cell receptor (beta chain) appears in the sequencing data of a study of cytomegalovirus exposure and HLA in healthy donors. Study overall: Of a few hundred genotyped donors, about 80% clustered with self-reported Caucasian donors. Study results and caveats: One cluster of highly shared sequence variants probably arose as a sequencing artifact. The study designated 160 or so TCR beta chains cytomegalovirus-associated.

With regard to this clone: What it binds is unknown.

Amplification used 60 Vbeta primers and 13 Jbeta primers. Sequencing was performed with immunoSEQ multiplex PCR; in TCRdb, only in-frame clones are kept and a portion is missing. The table has over 70,000 clones, roughly four fifths seen once. Material: PBMCs. The clonotype comes from a man younger than 40 in good health and CMV-seronegative.

CDR3 sequence (DNA): TGTGCCATCAGTGAACAGGACAGGGGGACAGATACGCAGTATTTT. This translates into CAISEQDRGTDTQYF. The genes are TRBV10-3 and TRBJ2-3; 10 nucleotides line up with TRBD1. The CDR3 consists of 15 residues. The ends lost 3 bases at V and 3 bases at J; junction bases unmatched: 3. Per the germline V gene, CDR1 is ENHRY and CDR2 is SYGVKD.